Each of the 18 T cell receptor beta chains below was sequenced from the same sample in a study of HIV-infected patients and healthy controls. Alpha and beta constant-region primers primed reverse transcription of 400 to 500 ng RNA. Separate chain-specific third strand synthesis with multiplexing indices produced the alpha and beta libraries. One entry per CDR3 protein, called by TCRdb with MiXCR from the 5' RACE reads. The sample has 5,500 or so distinct CDR3 sequences; just under 9% are singletons. Roughly three months, about 14 weeks, into antiretroviral therapy, follow-up blood was collected. No cell fractionation was done, so the repertoire covers all unsorted peripheral blood T cells. The sample in question was blood, obtained during antiretroviral therapy. These receptor sequences come from an adult with HIV infection.

This clonotype is medium-sized by share. The chain links TRBV27 to TRBJ2-6; no clear D gene. Germline V lookup: CDR1 MNHEY, CDR2 SMNVEV (reference sequence). Trimming shortened V by 3 bases and J by 5 bases, and 17 bases separated the two germline ends. CDR3 length: 17 residues. In DNA form, the CDR3 reads TGTGCCAGCAGTTTGTCACCCCCCCCTTCAAGGGCCAACGTCCTGACTTTC. Residues: CASSLSPPPSRANVLTF.

This clonotype was detected many times. The rearrangement joins TRBV5-1 to TRBJ2-7; TRBD1 agrees at 10 bases. Germline CDR1 is SGHRS and CDR2 is YFSETQ. CDR3 length: 14 residues. With 4 bases clipped from V and 10 bases from J, the junction kept 11 bases outside the gene matches. CDR3 coding DNA: TGCGCCAGCAGCCCGGGACAGGGGAATAAAGTTCAGTACTTC. This encodes CASSPGQGNKVQYF.

This clonotype was seen many times. The chain is built from TRBV7-9 and TRBJ1-6, with D hard to call. V gave up 1 base and J gave up 5 bases, with 6 bases separating them. From germline, CDR1 is SEHNR and CDR2 FQNEAQ (reference sequence). The CDR3 totals 14 residues. CDR3 DNA sequence: TGTGCCAGCAGCTTAGGTGGTGATAATTCACCCCTCCACTTT. It yields the protein CASSLGGDNSPLHF.

This clonotype was seen repeatedly, ten times or more. The chain combines TRBV7-2 with TRBJ1-3, with D possibly matching TRBD1 (6 bases). Germline lookup yields CDR1 SGHTA and CDR2 FQGNSA. V shed 4 bases and J shed 0 bases, with 10 bases lying between them. The CDR3 covers 15 residues. Here the CDR3 DNA reads TGTGCCAGCAGCTCTCAGGGGAGCTCTGGAAACACCATATATTTT. Translated, it gives CASSSQGSSGNTIYF.

Sample share makes this clonotype large (0.1 to 1%). The V call is TRBV10-2, the J call TRBJ2-7, with a possible D match to TRBD1 (6 bases). Trimming removed 6 bases at V and 3 bases at J, with 12 bases between. CDR3 length: 13 amino acids. In germline, CDR1 is WSHSY, CDR2 SAAADI. The CDR3 bases are TGCGCCAGCAGCGGACAGAGCTTCTACGAGCAGTACTTC. Protein sequence: CASSGQSFYEQYF.

This clonotype is medium-sized. This chain connects TRBV20-1 to TRBJ1-2; unclear D gene. Germline values: CDR1 DFQATT, CDR2 SNEGSKA (reference sequence). Trimming cost V 0 bases and J 4 bases, with 15 bases left between them. The CDR3 consists of 15 residues. The CDR3 here is CSARDLRQKFYGYTF. DNA for the CDR3: TGCAGTGCTAGAGATCTTAGGCAGAAGTTCTATGGCTACACCTTC.

This clonotype appeared a few times. This sequence joins TRBV11-2 and TRBJ2-7; perhaps TRBD2 as D (6 bases). Trimming pared 1 base from V and 4 bases from J, leaving 11 bases between. CDR1 and CDR2 (germline): SGHAT, FQNNGV. This CDR3 region has 14 residues. CDR3 sequence: CASSLGTAGYEQYF. CDR3 DNA: TGTGCCAGCAGCTTAGGAACCGCGGGGTACGAGCAGTACTTC.

The chain employs TRBV29-1 and TRBJ2-2; weak D call: TRBD1 (6 bases). The ends were cut back, 6 bases at V and 3 bases at J, with 26 bases in the middle. The CDR3 extends over 18 amino acids. Germline CDR1 SQVTM, CDR2 ANQGSEA. The CDR3 DNA is TGCAGCGTCCGACCCTTAAACCAGGGGCCTGGGTACACCGGGGAGCTGTTTTTT. Its translation is CSVRPLNQGPGYTGELFF.

Many counts were recorded for this clonotype. The gene calls are TRBV5-1 and TRBJ2-1; D perhaps matches TRBD1 (5 bases). Trimming pared 4 bases from V and 7 bases from J, leaving 12 bases between. The CDR3 length is 13 residues. Germline assignment: CDR1 SGHRS and CDR2 YFSETQ. This CDR3 is CASSPSTENEQFF. CDR3 sequence (DNA): TGCGCCAGCAGCCCTTCGACAGAGAATGAGCAGTTCTTC.

The rearrangement uses TRBV5-4 and TRBJ1-6, with D maybe TRBD1 (6 bases). The germline CDR1 and CDR2 sequences are SGHNT and YYREEE (reference sequence). This CDR3 comprises 15 residues. V gave up 5 bases and J gave up 10 bases, with 19 bases separating them. The CDR3 DNA is TGTGCCAGCAGTCTTGAGGGGGGGAGAAGGTCACCCCTCCACTTT. Translated: CASSLEGGRRSPLHF.

The rearrangement links TRBV6-6 to TRBJ2-3, with unresolved D. This CDR3 is 16 amino acids long. Trimming cost V 0 bases and J 6 bases, with 16 bases left between them. Germline loops: CDR1 MNHNY, CDR2 SVGAGI (reference sequence). In DNA, the CDR3 is TGTGCCAGCAGTTACTCTCCAGTCCCCCCCGGGGATACGCAGTATTTT. This translates into CASSYSPVPPGDTQYF.

The rearrangement joins TRBV19 to TRBJ1-2; TRBD1 matches at 8 bases. Germline assignment: CDR1 LNHDA and CDR2 SQIVND (reference sequence). With V trimmed by 2 bases and J by 4 bases, 9 bases remained unmatched. The CDR3 totals 16 residues. The CDR3: CASSIFAGGAGYGYTF. The CDR3 coding sequence is TGTGCCAGTAGTATATTTGCAGGGGGCGCCGGCTATGGCTACACCTTC.

This clonotype ranks as medium-sized. This chain links TRBV7-3 with TRBJ1-2; 8 positions match TRBD1. The ends lost 5 bases at V and 3 bases at J; junction bases unmatched: 5. The CDR3 loop spans 14 amino acids. Germline assignment: CDR1 SGHTA and CDR2 FQGTGA. CDR3 in DNA: TGTGCCAGCAGCGACCCGGGACAGGACTATGGCTACACCTTC. Translated, it gives CASSDPGQDYGYTF.

This clonotype was seen repeatedly, ten times or more. V is TRBV6-5 and J is TRBJ2-7, with 7 nucleotides matching TRBD2. Losses at the gene ends were 5 bases for V and 7 bases for J; bases not matched to a gene: 8. This CDR3 has 13 residues. From germline, CDR1 is MNHEY and CDR2 SVGAGI. The CDR3 DNA reads as TGTGCCAGCAGTCCCCCGGGGGGAGATGAGCAGTACTTC. Its protein is CASSPPGGDEQYF.

At least ten counts were recorded for this clonotype. The J gene is TRBJ1-5, the V gene TRBV6-2 or TRBV6-3, with 7 bases fitting TRBD1. The V gene end was trimmed by 2 bases and the J gene end by 2 bases; junction bases not matched to a gene: 9. CDR3 length: 17 residues. The germline CDR1 and CDR2 sequences are MNHEY and SVGEGT. CDR3 protein: CASSYGPGTAGNQPQHF. DNA of the CDR3: TGTGCCAGCAGTTACGGCCCCGGGACAGCAGGCAATCAGCCCCAGCATTTT.

The J gene is TRBJ2-4, the V gene TRBV12-3 or TRBV12-4; perhaps TRBD2 as D (6 bases). The CDR3 runs 12 residues. Trimming removed 5 bases at V and 9 bases at J, with 11 bases between. Here the CDR3 DNA reads TGTGCCAGCAGTCCAGACGGGGGCATTCAGTACTTC. This sequence encodes CASSPDGGIQYF.

This sequence joins TRBV5-1 and TRBJ2-1; the match to TRBD2 covers 10 bases. Germline-derived CDR1 and CDR2 are SGHRS and YFSETQ. The CDR3 runs to 18 residues. V shed 1 base, J shed 3 bases, and the junction held 10 bases outside the gene matches. CDR3 in DNA: TGCGCCAGCAGCTTGTGGAGCGGGGGGGCCGGGGGCTACAATGAGCAGTTCTTC. The encoded protein is CASSLWSGGAGGYNEQFF.

This clonotype has a single count. V gene TRBV6-2 or TRBV6-3 combines with J gene TRBJ1-5, with no clear D. The V gene lost 2 bases and the J gene lost 5 bases, with 4 bases spanning the gap. The CDR3 contains 12 residues. Germline values: CDR1 MNHEY, CDR2 SVGEGT. This CDR3 reads CASSYPYQPQHF. CDR3 DNA sequence: TGTGCCAGCAGTTACCCATATCAGCCCCAGCATTTT.